The 27 T cell receptor beta chains reported below all come from one sample, sequenced in a study of cytomegalovirus exposure and HLA in healthy donors. The PCR had 60 Vbeta and 13 Jbeta primers. Sequenced by immunoSEQ multiplex PCR; TCRdb stores in-frame clones only, minus some. The sample has about 130,000 clones, approximately 71% seen once. Sequenced material: PBMCs. All receptors come from a woman in her forties or fifties in good health and CMV-seronegative.

The CDR3 sequence: CASSISFRPERSNQPQHF. As DNA, the CDR3 is TGTGCCAGTAGTATTTCTTTTAGACCAGAGAGGAGCAATCAGCCCCAGCATTTT. The gene calls are TRBV19 and TRBJ1-5; D call uncertain. Trimming took off 3 bases at V and 1 base at J, with 19 bases between the two ends. Per the germline V gene, CDR1 is LNHDA and CDR2 is SQIVND (reference sequence). The CDR3 covers 18 residues.

The chain combines TRBV7-9 with TRBJ1-1; D unresolved. Per germline, CDR1 SEHNR and CDR2 FQNEAQ (reference sequence). The CDR3 totals 12 residues. Trimming cost V 2 bases and J 6 bases, with 7 bases left between them. The CDR3 nucleotides read TGTGCCAGCAGCTTATCTCTCGCTGAAGCTTTCTTT. It codes for CASSLSLAEAFF. The variable domain in full, with the rest retrieved from reference TRBV7-9 and TRBJ1-1, is DTGVSQNPRHKITKRGQNVTFRCDPISEHNRLYWYRQTLGQGPEFLTYFQNEAQLEKSRLLSDRFSAERPKGSFSTLEIQRTEQGDSAMYLCASSLSLAEAFFGQGTRLTVV.

The gene calls are TRBV25-1 and TRBJ1-2; 7 bases are shared with TRBD1. Losses at the gene ends were 0 bases for V and 4 bases for J; bases not matched to a gene: 2. Germline V lookup: CDR1 MGHDK, CDR2 SYGVNS. This CDR3 is built from 14 residues. The CDR3 DNA sequence: TGTGCCAGCAGTGAATATTGGGACAGCTATGGCTACACCTTC. Its translation: CASSEYWDSYGYTF.

The J gene is TRBJ1-5, the V gene TRBV14, with no clear D. Trimming cost V 1 base and J 4 bases, with 5 bases left between them. CDR1 is SGHDN, CDR2 FVKESK, per germline. The CDR3 has 13 amino acids. The CDR3 bases are TGTGCCAGCAGCCAAGTACTTAATCAGCCCCAGCATTTT. Protein: CASSQVLNQPQHF.

The chain recombines TRBV6-7 with TRBJ2-7; weak D call: TRBD1 (5 bases). TRBV6-7 is treated as an ORF (open reading frame) with a function not yet certain. V shed 3 bases and J shed 2 bases, with 17 bases lying between them. The CDR3 runs 16 residues. CDR3 sequence reads: CASSYFVREDTYEQYF. DNA of the CDR3: TGTGCCAGCAGTTATTTTGTCAGGGAAGACACCTACGAGCAGTACTTC.

A few counts support this clone. CDR3 sequence: CASRDRGRVTEAFF. DNA for the CDR3: TGTGCCAGCAGGGACAGGGGGCGCGTTACTGAAGCTTTCTTT. The chain joins TRBV6-6 to TRBJ1-1; 11 bases map to TRBD1. The CDR3 totals 14 residues. The V and J ends lost 6 bases and 5 bases, in that order; junction bases with no gene match: 5. CDR1 MNHNY and CDR2 SVGAGI come from the germline V gene (reference sequence).

The DNA of the CDR3 is TGTGCCAGCAGTCCCCCCGGGACTGGAACCAATGAGCAGTTCTTC. This translates into CASSPPGTGTNEQFF. This chain connects TRBV28 to TRBJ2-1, with TRBD2 as a possible D gene (6 bases). The CDR3 is made up of 15 amino acids. Germline lookup yields CDR1 MDHEN and CDR2 SYDVKM. V lost 5 bases and J 6 bases, leaving 17 bases between the germline ends. Full variable domain (outside the CDR3, taken from reference TRBV28 and TRBJ2-1): DVKVTQSSRYLVKRTGEKVFLECVQDMDHENMFWYRQDPGLGLRLIYFSYDVKMKEKGDIPEGYSVSREKKERFSLILESASTNQTSMYLCASSPPGTGTNEQFFGPGTRLTVL.

The CDR3 is CASSPSAGSGETQYF. The CDR3 nucleotides read TGTGCCAGTAGTCCCTCAGCGGGAAGTGGAGAGACCCAGTACTTC. The V call is TRBV19, the J call TRBJ2-5; 7 bases agree with TRBD2. The CDR3 runs to 15 residues. The V gene end was trimmed by 5 bases and the J gene end by 4 bases; junction bases not matched to a gene: 10. The germline V gene encodes CDR1 LNHDA and CDR2 SQIVND (reference sequence).

The rearrangement joins TRBV4-1 to TRBJ2-1; 10 bases map to TRBD2. V lost 4 bases and J lost 4; bases outside the gene matches: 10. Germline V CDR1 and CDR2: MGHRA, YSYEKL. The CDR3 covers 17 residues. CDR3 amino acids: CASSPIPSSGGYNEQFF. CDR3 sequence (DNA): TGCGCCAGCAGCCCGATACCCTCTAGCGGGGGATACAATGAGCAGTTCTTC.

The chain uses TRBV7-2 and TRBJ2-5; 7 nucleotides align to TRBD2. The CDR3 extends over 13 amino acids. After removal of 3 bases from V and 3 bases from J, the junction contained 1 base not matched to a gene. Germline V CDR1 and CDR2: SGHTA, FQGNSA. The chain's CDR3 is CASSLGGKETQYF. In DNA, the CDR3 is TGTGCCAGCAGCTTGGGAGGGAAAGAGACCCAGTACTTC.

This chain joins TRBV29-1 and TRBJ1-2; 10 nucleotides match TRBD1. The V gene end was trimmed by 7 bases and the J gene end by 2 bases; junction bases not matched to a gene: 1. The CDR3 covers 12 residues. CDR1 and CDR2 (germline): SQVTM, ANQGSEA. The CDR3 is CSGGQGNYGYTF. For the CDR3, the DNA is TGCAGCGGGGGACAGGGGAACTATGGCTACACCTTC.

The chain is built from TRBV7-9 and TRBJ2-7, with D unclear. Germline CDR1 SEHNR, CDR2 FQNEAQ (reference sequence). CDR3 length equals 13 residues. Trimming shortened V by 3 bases and J by 4 bases, and 10 bases separated the two germline ends. The CDR3 nucleotides read TGTGCCAGCAGCTTTAACTCAGCGTACGAGCAGTACTTC. As protein: CASSFNSAYEQYF.

The J gene is TRBJ2-5, the V gene TRBV2, with D hard to call. Germline CDR1 SNHLY, CDR2 FYNNEI. V lost 7 bases, J lost 7 bases, and 22 bases lay in between. The CDR3 loop spans 15 amino acids. The chain's CDR3 is CASKRFTERKGTQYF. CDR3 in DNA: TGTGCCAGCAAAAGGTTCACAGAGAGAAAAGGGACCCAGTACTTC.

This clone was counted a few times. The genes are TRBV2 and TRBJ2-7, with 11 bases that match TRBD2. Germline V CDR1 and CDR2: SNHLY, FYNNEI. V lost 7 bases and J lost 4; bases outside the gene matches: 9. This CDR3 comprises 15 residues. The CDR3 protein is CASKYAGLAEYEQYF. The DNA for the CDR3 is TGTGCCAGCAAGTATGCGGGACTAGCGGAATACGAGCAGTACTTC.

The rearrangement uses TRBV7-2 and TRBJ2-7; maybe TRBD2 (7 bases). This CDR3 spans 15 amino acids. V gave up 6 bases and J gave up 6 bases, with 21 bases separating them. Looked up from germline, CDR1 is SGHTA and CDR2 is FQGNSA. CDR3 in amino acids: CASSGRGRESGEQYF. Written as DNA, the CDR3 is TGTGCCAGCAGTGGGCGGGGGCGGGAGTCGGGCGAGCAGTACTTC.

The chain has TRBV5-1 and TRBJ2-3; 13 bases align to TRBD2. Germline CDR1 SGHRS, CDR2 YFSETQ. The length of the CDR3 is 15 residues. V lost 2 bases, J lost 8 bases, and 5 bases stayed unmatched. Here the CDR3 reads CASSFGLAGEGTQYF. In DNA form, the CDR3 reads TGCGCCAGCAGCTTCGGACTAGCGGGAGAGGGTACGCAGTATTTT.

V is TRBV9 and J is TRBJ2-7; 12 bases align to TRBD1. Trimming at V came to 2 bases and at J to 6 bases, leaving 9 bases not matched to a gene. CDR3 length equals 16 residues. The germline gives CDR1 SGDLS, CDR2 YYNGEE. The CDR3 sequence: CASSVGTGGAQSEQYF. CDR3 nucleotide sequence: TGTGCCAGCAGCGTGGGGACAGGGGGCGCACAGTCCGAGCAGTACTTC.

This clone was picked up a small number of times. The chain couples TRBV6-5 to TRBJ1-6; D is perhaps TRBD1 (6 bases). V lost 6 bases, J lost 8 bases, and 14 bases lay in between. Germline V gives CDR1 MNHEY, CDR2 SVGAGI. The CDR3 spans 14 residues. This CDR3 reads CASSRTAADSPLHF. Here the CDR3 DNA reads TGTGCCAGCAGCCGGACAGCTGCAGATTCACCCCTCCACTTT.

This clone appeared a single time. This chain uses TRBV4-3 with TRBJ2-1, with 11 bases identical to TRBD1. The CDR3 sequence is 18 residues long. V trimming: 2 bases; J trimming: 15 bases; junction bases outside the gene matches: 21. Germline CDR1 LGHNA, CDR2 YSLEER. The CDR3 protein is CASSQKTRDRGELGSMFF. The CDR3 region has the DNA TGCGCCAGCAGCCAAAAAACCCGGGACAGGGGGGAGTTGGGGAGCATGTTCTTC.

This chain connects TRBV7-3 to TRBJ1-1; D perhaps matches TRBD1 (5 bases). V dropped 1 base and J dropped 3 bases, with 9 bases sitting between them. CDR1 is SGHTA and CDR2 is FQGTGA in the germline V gene. This CDR3 is 14 amino acids long. This CDR3 reads CASSLKRGDTEAFF. CDR3 nucleotide sequence: TGTGCCAGCAGCTTAAAGCGGGGGGACACTGAAGCTTTCTTT.

The V and J genes are TRBV11-2 and TRBJ2-7, with D possibly being TRBD2 (5 bases). Trimming took 5 bases from V and 3 from J, leaving 17 bases between them. The germline V gene encodes CDR1 SGHAT and CDR2 FQNNGV. The CDR3 contains 15 residues. CDR3 sequence: CASSSSPEGGYEQYF. For the CDR3, the DNA is TGTGCCAGCAGCAGCTCTCCCGAGGGTGGCTACGAGCAGTACTTC.

This clone came up a few times. The rearrangement uses TRBV5-1 and TRBJ1-6, with D possibly being TRBD1 (6 bases). Germline CDR1 SGHRS, CDR2 YFSETQ. V gave up 5 bases and J gave up 2 bases, with 11 bases separating them. This CDR3 comprises 15 residues. The CDR3 here is CASSPQGPYNSPLHF. CDR3 nucleotide sequence: TGCGCCAGCAGTCCCCAGGGGCCCTATAATTCACCCCTCCACTTT.

This clone turned up a few times. The V call is TRBV7-2, the J call TRBJ1-5; no reliable D call. The CDR3 is 15 amino acids. CDR1 and CDR2 (germline): SGHTA, FQGNSA. The ends were cut back, 1 base at V and 7 bases at J, with 14 bases in the middle. In DNA form, the CDR3 reads TGTGCCAGCAGCTTAGAAGGCGGCGGAGACCAGCCCCAGCATTTT. Translation: CASSLEGGGDQPQHF. Full variable domain (remainder filled in from reference TRBV7-2 and TRBJ1-5): GAGVSQSPSNKVTEKGKDVELRCDPISGHTALYWYRQSLGQGLEFLIYFQGNSAPDKSGLPSDRFSAERTGGSVSTLTIQRTQQEDSAVYLCASSLEGGGDQPQHFGDGTRLSIL.

The chain links TRBV19 to TRBJ1-2; the D is unclear. Germline CDR1 LNHDA, CDR2 SQIVND (reference sequence). The V and J ends lost 7 bases and 8 bases respectively, with 20 bases between them. The CDR3 extends over 14 amino acids. This chain's CDR3 is CASTNYGDYYGYTF. The CDR3 DNA reads TGTGCCAGTACCAACTACGGGGATTATTACGGCTACACCTTC.

This chain links TRBV4-2 with TRBJ2-1, with 8 nucleotides matching TRBD2. There are 18 residues in the CDR3. Germline V gene data show CDR1 as LGHNA and CDR2 as YNFKEQ. Trimming at V came to 0 bases and at J to 7 bases, leaving 14 bases not matched to a gene. CDR3: CASSQDRGGRGGLNEQFF. The CDR3 DNA sequence: TGTGCCAGCAGCCAAGATCGGGGGGGCAGGGGTGGGCTAAATGAGCAGTTCTTC.

V usage is TRBV28 and J usage is TRBJ2-5; a possible D gene is TRBD2 (5 bases). The tail of the sequence fits TRBJ2-7 better, so the J call may be wrong. Germline loops: CDR1 MDHEN, CDR2 SYDVKM. The CDR3 covers 12 residues. CDR3 sequence: CSTGDHPYEQYF. The CDR3 nucleotides read TGTTCTACCGGGGATCACCCTTACGAGCAGTACTTC.

This chain uses TRBV7-2 with TRBJ2-1; the match to TRBD2 covers 9 bases. V dropped 5 bases and J dropped 15; count of bases not matched to a gene: 14. This CDR3 is 14 amino acids long. The germline V gene has CDR1 SGHTA and CDR2 FQGNSA. CDR3 sequence: CASSQDSGRGVWFF. CDR3 nucleotides: TGTGCCAGCAGCCAAGATAGCGGGAGAGGGGTCTGGTTCTTC.